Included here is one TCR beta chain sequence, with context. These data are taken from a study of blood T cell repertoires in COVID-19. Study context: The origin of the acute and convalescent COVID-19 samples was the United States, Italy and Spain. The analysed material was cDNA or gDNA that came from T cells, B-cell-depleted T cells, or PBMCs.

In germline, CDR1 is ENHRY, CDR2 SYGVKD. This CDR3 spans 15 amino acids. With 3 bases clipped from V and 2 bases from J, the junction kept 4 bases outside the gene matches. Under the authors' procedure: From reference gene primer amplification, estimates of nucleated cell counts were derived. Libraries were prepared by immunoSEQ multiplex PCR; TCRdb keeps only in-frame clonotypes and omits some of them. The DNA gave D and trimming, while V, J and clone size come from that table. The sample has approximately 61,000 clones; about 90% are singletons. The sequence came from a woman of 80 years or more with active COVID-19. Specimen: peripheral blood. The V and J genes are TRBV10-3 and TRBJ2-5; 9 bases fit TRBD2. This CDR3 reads CAISDSTSGQETQYF. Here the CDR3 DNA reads TGTGCCATCAGTGACTCAACTAGCGGGCAAGAGACCCAGTACTTC.